There are many counts of the clone carrying this TCR beta chain. This CDR3 has 14 amino acids. The germline gives CDR1 MNHNS, CDR2 SASEGT. V was pared by 6 bases and J by 2 bases, with 5 bases of the junction left unmatched. The entry originates in a study of response to subunit inactivated influenza vaccine. TCRdb re-derived calls from the RT-PCR reads in MiXCR, one entry per CDR3 protein. The table has roughly 550,000 distinct CDR3 sequences, less than 25% seen once. In addition, the sample was reused for a study of T cells expressing NK-cell markers. From that paper: 5'RACE template switching with UMIs generated TCR beta cDNA. Seven sequenced donors out of eight were HCMV-seropositive, one seronegative. In more than five donors, dominant CD3+CD56+NKG2C+ clonotypes ranked among the top 10 CD8+ clonotypes.

The V gene is TRBV6-1, the J gene TRBJ2-7, with 9 nucleotides matching TRBD1. This sample comprised CD4+ T cells sorted from PBMCs, obtained 11 to 12 days after vaccination. The TCR was taken from a man aged 50-59 years who received an inactivated influenza vaccine. The CDR3 DNA sequence: TGTGCCAGCAGCAACGACAGGGGGGCCTACGAGCAGTACTTC. It codes for CASSNDRGAYEQYF.